This record covers a single TCR beta chain. The CDR3 runs 14 residues. Germline V gives CDR1 SGHRS, CDR2 YFSETQ. Trimming stripped 3 bases from V and 5 bases from J, with 14 bases between. This sample stems from a study of cytomegalovirus exposure and HLA in healthy donors. About the study: Roughly 180 million T cells yielded 120 million or so unique TCR beta sequences, as an earlier analysis found. Drawn from HLA-typed donors, 80 million to 95 million unique TCRs were held in an early data release.

The PCR had 60 Vbeta and 13 Jbeta primers. TCRdb's copy holds only in-frame clones and misses some; the assay was immunoSEQ multiplex PCR. This sample carries around 70,000 clones, with under 6.5% going to the ten biggest clones. Sequenced material: PBMCs. This receptor was taken from a man aged 35 to 55 in good health and CMV-seronegative. The J gene is TRBJ2-5, the V gene TRBV5-1; tentative D call: TRBD2 (5 bases). CDR3 in amino acids: CASSSGLGEETQYF. Here the CDR3 DNA reads TGCGCCAGCAGCTCTGGACTCGGTGAGGAGACCCAGTACTTC.